This TCR beta chain comes out of a study of shared clonotypes between healthy human individuals. CDR3 size: 17 residues. Germline V CDR1 and CDR2: SGHRS, YFSETQ. V gave up 2 bases and J gave up 4 bases; unmatched junction bases: 10. This table comes from immunoSEQ multiplex PCR, and its TCRdb copy is limited to in-frame clones, with some not included. This table has 150,000 to 200,000 clones, just under 95% appearing once. The rearrangement joins TRBV5-1 to TRBJ2-2; TRBD2 matches at 8 bases. The TCR was taken from a woman aged 25 to 39 in good health. Material for sequencing was naive CD4+ T cells sorted from blood. Subset specified: CD45RA+ positively selected. In DNA, the CDR3 is TGCGCCAGCAGCTTAAGGACTAGCCTCGCGGGCACCGGGGAGCTGTTTTTT. Encoded protein: CASSLRTSLAGTGELFF.